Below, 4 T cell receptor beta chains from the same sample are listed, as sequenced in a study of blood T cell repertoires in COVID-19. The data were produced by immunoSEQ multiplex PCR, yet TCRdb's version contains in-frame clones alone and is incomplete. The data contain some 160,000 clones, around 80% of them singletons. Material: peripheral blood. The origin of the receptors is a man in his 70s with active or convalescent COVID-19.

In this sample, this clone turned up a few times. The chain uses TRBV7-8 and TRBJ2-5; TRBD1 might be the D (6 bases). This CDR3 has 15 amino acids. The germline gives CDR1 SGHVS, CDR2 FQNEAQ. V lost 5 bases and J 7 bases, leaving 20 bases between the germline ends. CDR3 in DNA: TGTGCCAGCAGCGTCCAGGGACACCTCCCCGGGACCCAGTACTTC. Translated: CASSVQGHLPGTQYF.

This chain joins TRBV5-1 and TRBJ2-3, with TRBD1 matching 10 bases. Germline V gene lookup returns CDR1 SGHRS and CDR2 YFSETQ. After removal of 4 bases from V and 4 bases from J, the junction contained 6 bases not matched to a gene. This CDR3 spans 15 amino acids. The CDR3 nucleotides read TGCGCCAGCAGCCCACCAGGGACAGGGGCAGATACGCAGTATTTT. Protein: CASSPPGTGADTQYF.

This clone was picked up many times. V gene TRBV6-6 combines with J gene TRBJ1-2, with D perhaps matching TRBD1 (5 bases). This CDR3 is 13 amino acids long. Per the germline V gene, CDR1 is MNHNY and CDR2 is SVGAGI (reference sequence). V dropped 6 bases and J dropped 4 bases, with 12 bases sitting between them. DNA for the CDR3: TGTGCCAGCAGCTCCAGGGATCCCTATGGCTACACCTTC. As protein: CASSSRDPYGYTF.

The CDR3 here is CASGLGLQGTTDTQYF. CDR3 sequence (DNA): TGTGCTAGTGGTTTGGGCCTCCAGGGTACCACAGATACGCAGTATTTT. J is TRBJ2-3 and V is TRBV12-5; a weak D match, TRBD1 (5 bases). Trimming pared 1 base from V and 2 bases from J, leaving 13 bases between. CDR3 size: 16 residues. Germline V gene sequence: CDR1 LGHNT, CDR2 FRNRAP.